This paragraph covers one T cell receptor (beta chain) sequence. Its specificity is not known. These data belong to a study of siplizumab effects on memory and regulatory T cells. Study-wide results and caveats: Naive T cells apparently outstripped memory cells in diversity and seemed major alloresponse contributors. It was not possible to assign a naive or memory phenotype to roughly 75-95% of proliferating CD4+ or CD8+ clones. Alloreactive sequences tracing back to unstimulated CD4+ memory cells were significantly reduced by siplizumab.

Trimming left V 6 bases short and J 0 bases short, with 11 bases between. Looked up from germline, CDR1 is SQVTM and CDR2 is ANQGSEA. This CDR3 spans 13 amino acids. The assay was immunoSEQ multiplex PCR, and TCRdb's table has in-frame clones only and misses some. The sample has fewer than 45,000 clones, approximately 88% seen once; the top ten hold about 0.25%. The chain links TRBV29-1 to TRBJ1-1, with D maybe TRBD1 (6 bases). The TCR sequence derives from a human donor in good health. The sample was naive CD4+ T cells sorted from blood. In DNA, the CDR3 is TGCAGCGTAACAGGGAGGTTGAACACTGAAGCTTTCTTT. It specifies CSVTGRLNTEAFF.